What follows is one T cell receptor beta chain and its context. The data are from a study of T cells after yellow fever vaccination. Overall study context: In the case of low-cell-number fractions, SMART-Seq v4 Ultra Low Input was used for preparation.

Conversion of TCR transcripts into cDNA relied on 5'RACE template switching, which added a universal primer site and UMIs. Via MiXCR, TCRdb re-called the 5' RACE reads, giving one row per CDR3 protein. The repertoire holds 250,000 to 350,000 distinct CDR3 sequences, 8.7% seen once, with approximately 3.3% in the top ten. This TCR was recovered from a man aged 18 to 30 who received the YFV17D yellow fever vaccine. Sequenced here: CD4+ T cells sorted from PBMCs, sampled 5 days after the yellow fever booster vaccination.

CDR3 in amino acids: CASSEQTGWDYGYTF. The CDR3 DNA reads TGTGCCAGCAGTGAGCAGACAGGGTGGGACTATGGCTACACCTTC. This chain links TRBV25-1 with TRBJ1-2, with 7 nucleotides matching TRBD1. CDR3 size: 15 residues. Germline CDR1 reads MGHDK; CDR2 reads SYGVNS. V lost 3 bases, J lost 3 bases, and 7 bases stayed unmatched.